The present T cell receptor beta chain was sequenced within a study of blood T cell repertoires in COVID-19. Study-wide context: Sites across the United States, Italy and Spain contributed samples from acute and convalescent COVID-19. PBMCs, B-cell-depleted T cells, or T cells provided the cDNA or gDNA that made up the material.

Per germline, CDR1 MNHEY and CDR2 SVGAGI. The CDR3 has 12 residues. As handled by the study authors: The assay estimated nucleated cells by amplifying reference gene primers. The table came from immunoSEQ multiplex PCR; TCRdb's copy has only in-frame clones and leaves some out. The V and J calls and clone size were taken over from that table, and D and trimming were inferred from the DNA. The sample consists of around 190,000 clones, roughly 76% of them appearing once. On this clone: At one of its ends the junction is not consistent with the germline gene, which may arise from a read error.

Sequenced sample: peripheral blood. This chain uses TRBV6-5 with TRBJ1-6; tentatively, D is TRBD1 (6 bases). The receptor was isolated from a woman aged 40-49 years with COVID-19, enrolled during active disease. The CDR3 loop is CASSYWGQPLRF. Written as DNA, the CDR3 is TGTGCCAGCAGTTACTGGGGGCAGCCACTCCGCTTT.